The 3 T cell receptor beta chains below were found in one sample sequenced in a study of tumor-infiltrating lymphocytes in primary liver carcinoma. cDNA specific to TCR beta was made from about 550 ng of total RNA, with a constant-region primer employed for priming. A slightly modified ARM-PCR protocol with three nested multiplex PCR rounds produced these TCR beta libraries. Primers for the first two PCR rounds were TRBV1-TRBV30 forward primers and a C-beta reverse primer (about 11 cycles per round). TCRdb redid the calling of the multiplex PCR reads with MiXCR, one entry per CDR3 protein. The sample shows approximately 190,000 distinct CDR3 sequences, 85% of them seen only once. From unsorted bulk tissue weighing about 20-33 mg, DNA and RNA were co-extracted. Sequenced input: tumor tissue from primary liver carcinoma. These receptors all stem from a middle-aged man with primary liver carcinoma and hepatitis B virus infection.

Regarding this clonotype: This may be a read error, as it is one base from a much larger clone. The genes are TRBV28 and TRBJ1-6; D is unclear. Germline values: CDR1 MDHEN, CDR2 SYDVKM. The CDR3 sequence is 12 residues long. Trimming left V 9 bases short and J 6 bases short, with 9 bases between. In DNA form, the CDR3 reads TGTGCCAGGACCTTCCTTAATTCACCCCTCCACTTT. It codes for CARTFLNSPLHF.

The chain carries TRBV29-1 and TRBJ2-3; the D call may be TRBD1 or TRBD2 (6 bases each). Germline V gene data show CDR1 as SQVTM and CDR2 as ANQGSEA. This CDR3 spans 13 amino acids. The CDR3 protein is CSVQRGGTDTQYF. The CDR3 bases are TGCAGTGTCCAGAGGGGGGGCACAGATACGCAGTATTTT.

With respect to this clonotype: With a much larger clone just one base away, this may be a read error. The chain is built from TRBV20-1 and TRBJ2-1, with a possible D match to TRBD2 (6 bases). The CDR3 totals 14 residues. Germline V gene data show CDR1 as DFQATT and CDR2 as SNEGSKA (reference sequence). Trimming removed 6 bases at V and 12 bases at J, with 24 bases between. Here the CDR3 DNA reads TGCAGTGCCATGCGGGACCTAAGGGTTGGTGTGCAGTTCTTC. Amino acids: CSAMRDLRVGVQFF.